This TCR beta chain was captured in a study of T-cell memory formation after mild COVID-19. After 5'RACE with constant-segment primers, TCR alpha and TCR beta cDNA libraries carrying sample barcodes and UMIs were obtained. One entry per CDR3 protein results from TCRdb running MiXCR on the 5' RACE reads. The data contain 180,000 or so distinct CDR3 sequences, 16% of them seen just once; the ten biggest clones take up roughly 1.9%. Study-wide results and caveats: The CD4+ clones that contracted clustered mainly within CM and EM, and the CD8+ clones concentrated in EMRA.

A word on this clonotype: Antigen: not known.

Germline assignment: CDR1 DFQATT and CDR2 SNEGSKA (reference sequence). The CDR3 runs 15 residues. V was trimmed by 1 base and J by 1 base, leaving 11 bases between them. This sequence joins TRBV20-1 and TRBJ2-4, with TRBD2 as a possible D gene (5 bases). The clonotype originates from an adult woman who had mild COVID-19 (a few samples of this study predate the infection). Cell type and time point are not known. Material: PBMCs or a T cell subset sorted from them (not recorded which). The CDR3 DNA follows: TGCAGTGCTAGAGGTCCGGGGATGGCCAAAAACATTCAGTACTTC. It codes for CSARGPGMAKNIQYF.